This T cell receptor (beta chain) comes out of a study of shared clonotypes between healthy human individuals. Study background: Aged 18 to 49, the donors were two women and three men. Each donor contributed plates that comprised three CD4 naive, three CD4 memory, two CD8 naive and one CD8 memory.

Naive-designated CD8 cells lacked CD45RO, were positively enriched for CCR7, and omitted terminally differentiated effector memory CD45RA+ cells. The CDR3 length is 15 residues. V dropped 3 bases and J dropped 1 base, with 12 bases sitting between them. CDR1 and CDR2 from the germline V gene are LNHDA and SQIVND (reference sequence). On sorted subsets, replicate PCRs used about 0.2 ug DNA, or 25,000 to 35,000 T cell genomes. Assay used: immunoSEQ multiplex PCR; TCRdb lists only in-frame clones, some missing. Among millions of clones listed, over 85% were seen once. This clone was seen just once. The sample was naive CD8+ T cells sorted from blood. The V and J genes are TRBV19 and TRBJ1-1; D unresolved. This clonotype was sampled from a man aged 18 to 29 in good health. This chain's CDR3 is CASSISGYANTEAFF. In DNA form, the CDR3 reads TGTGCCAGTAGTATCTCGGGTTATGCGAACACTGAAGCTTTCTTT.